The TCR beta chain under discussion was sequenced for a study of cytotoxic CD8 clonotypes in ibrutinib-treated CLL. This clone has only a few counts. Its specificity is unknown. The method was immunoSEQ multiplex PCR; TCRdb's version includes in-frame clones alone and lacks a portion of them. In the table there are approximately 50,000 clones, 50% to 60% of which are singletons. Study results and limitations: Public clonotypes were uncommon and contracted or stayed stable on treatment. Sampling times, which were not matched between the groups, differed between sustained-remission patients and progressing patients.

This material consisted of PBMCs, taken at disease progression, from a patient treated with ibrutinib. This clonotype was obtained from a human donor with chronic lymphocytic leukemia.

The CDR3 loop is CAIRDRDNYGYTF. The CDR3 nucleotides are TGTGCCATCCGGGACAGGGATAACTATGGCTACACCTTC. The chain employs TRBV11-3 and TRBJ1-2; 9 nucleotides line up with TRBD1. CDR3 length equals 13 residues. Unmatched junction bases numbered 4, after V lost 10 bases and J lost 1 base. Germline V gene lookup returns CDR1 SGHNT and CDR2 YENEEA.